Listed below are T cell receptor beta chains from one sample, sequenced in a study of blood T cell repertoires in COVID-19. Method: immunoSEQ multiplex PCR; TCRdb's copy keeps in-frame clones and lacks some. The sample lists tens of thousands of clones, about 70% occurring once. Sequenced: peripheral blood. These receptors came from a woman aged 70-85 years with acute or convalescent COVID-19. Each CDR3 is given with its conserved first and last residue. A D gene is named only where the DNA matches it firmly. The listing skips clone size in some rows; elsewhere it reads once, few, many or a size class.

j_call v_call clone_size d_call cdr3_nt cdr3_aa
TRBJ2-7 TRBV9 - - TGTGCCAGCAGCGTAGGCGGTACTAGCCCCTACGAGCAGTACTTC CASSVGGTSPYEQYF
TRBJ1-1 TRBV27 - - TGTGCCAGCAGTTTAAATGTGGCCATGAACACTGAAGCTTTCTTT CASSLNVAMNTEAFF
TRBJ2-7 TRBV3-1/TRBV3-2 once TRBD2 TGTGCCAGCAGCCAAGGGACTAGCGGGAGGCTATTCTCCTACGAGCAGTACTTC CASSQGTSGRLFSYEQYF
TRBJ2-1 TRBV9 - TRBD2 TGTGCCTCCGGGGGGGAGGGGTACAATGAGCAGTTCTTC CASGGEGYNEQFF
TRBJ1-2 TRBV6-5 - TRBD1 TGTGCCAGCAGAAACAGGGGAGTTAACTATGGCTACACCTTC CASRNRGVNYGYTF
TRBJ2-2 TRBV12-3/TRBV12-4 - TRBD1 TGTGCCAGTGGACAGGAGAACACCGGGGAGCTGTTTTTT CASGQENTGELFF
TRBJ2-2 TRBV5-5 - - TGTGCCAGCAGCTTGGCCGACACCGGGGAGCTGTTTTTT CASSLADTGELFF
TRBJ2-7 TRBV7-7 - - TGTGCTAGCAGCTTAGCATTCTGGGACAACATAGCCTACGAGCAGTACTTC CASSLAFWDNIAYEQYF
TRBJ2-1 TRBV5-1 - TRBD2 TGCGCCAGCAGCTTGGTTGCGGGGGGGCCGGGTGAGCAGTTCTTC CASSLVAGGPGEQFF
TRBJ2-1 TRBV7-3 - - TGTGCCAGCAGCCAACGGACAGACAATGAGCAGTTCTTC CASSQRTDNEQFF
TRBJ2-7 TRBV5-8 few - TGTGCCAGCAGCTTGGAGGGACGCGGAGGGTACGAGCAGTACTTC CASSLEGRGGYEQYF
TRBJ1-3 TRBV28 - - TGTGCCAGCAGTATCACAGCCATCCACTCTGGAAACACCATATATTTT CASSITAIHSGNTIYF
TRBJ2-2 TRBV7-3 - - TGTGCCAGCAGCCGACAAGGGGGTATAAACACCGGGGAGCTGTTTTTT CASSRQGGINTGELFF
TRBJ2-5 TRBV30 few - TGTGCCTGGAGGGACGGCTGGAGGGAGACCCAGTACTTC CAWRDGWRETQYF
TRBJ1-2 TRBV2 - - TGTGCCAGCAGTGTGATCGGAGGGGATGGCTACACCTTC CASSVIGGDGYTF
TRBJ2-3 TRBV2 - TRBD2 TGTGCCAGCAGTGAAAGGACTAGCGGGGACACAGATACGCAGTATTTT CASSERTSGDTDTQYF
TRBJ2-1 TRBV3-1/TRBV3-2 few TRBD2 TGTGCCAGCAGCCAAGAGGGACTAGGAACTGGTGAGCAGTTCTTC CASSQEGLGTGEQFF
TRBJ2-2 TRBV7-2 few TRBD1 TGTGCCAGCAGCTTTACAGGGGGTACCGGGGAGCTGTTTTTT CASSFTGGTGELFF
TRBJ1-2 TRBV28 - - TGTGCCACTACGGGGAACTATGGCTACACCTTC CATTGNYGYTF
TRBJ2-7 TRBV6-6 - - TGTGCCAGCAGACCCGGGGACATCTCCTACGAGCAGTACTTC CASRPGDISYEQYF
TRBJ1-4 TRBV5-5 many - TGTGCCAGCAGCCCCACGGGGGGGCTAAAGGAAAAACTGTTTTTT CASSPTGGLKEKLFF
TRBJ2-1 TRBV24-1 - TRBD2 TGTGCCACCAGTGATTCCACGGGACTAGGGAATGAGCAGTTCTTC CATSDSTGLGNEQFF
TRBJ1-2 TRBV5-6 - - TGTGCCAGCAGCTTGGCCCTTGGCGGCCCGGACTATGGCTACACCTTC CASSLALGGPDYGYTF
TRBJ2-3 TRBV7-9 - TRBD2 TGTGCCAGCAGCTTAGGGCTAGCGGGAGGAACAGATACGCAGTATTTT CASSLGLAGGTDTQYF
TRBJ1-3 TRBV6-5 - TRBD1 TGTGCCAGCAGGGGGGGACAGGGGCGAAACACCATATATTTT CASRGGQGRNTIYF
TRBJ2-3 TRBV19 - - TGTGCCAGTAGTATATGGGGCCGGGCTTCACCAGATACGCAGTATTTT CASSIWGRASPDTQYF
TRBJ2-1 TRBV5-8 - - TGTGCCAGCAGCCGCTTGGGAGGCATCTCCTCCTACAATGAGCAGTTCTTC CASSRLGGISSYNEQFF